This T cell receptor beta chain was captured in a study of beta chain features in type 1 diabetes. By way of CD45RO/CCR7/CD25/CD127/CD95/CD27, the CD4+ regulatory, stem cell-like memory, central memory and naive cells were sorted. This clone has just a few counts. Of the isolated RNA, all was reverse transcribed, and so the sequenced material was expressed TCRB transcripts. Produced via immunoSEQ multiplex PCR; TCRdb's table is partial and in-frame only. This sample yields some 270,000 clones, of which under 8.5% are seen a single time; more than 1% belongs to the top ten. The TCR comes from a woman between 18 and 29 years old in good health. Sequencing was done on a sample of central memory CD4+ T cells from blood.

In DNA, the CDR3 is TGTGCCAGCAGCTACACAGGGAGTAATTCACCCCTCCACTTT. The encoded protein is CASSYTGSNSPLHF. The chain combines TRBV5-8 with TRBJ1-6; tentative D call: TRBD1 (6 bases). The V gene's germline CDR1 is SGHTS and CDR2 YDEGEE. The V end was cut by 3 bases, the J end by 6 bases, with 10 bases between. CDR3 length equals 14 residues.